This T cell receptor beta chain comes out of a study of cytomegalovirus exposure and HLA in healthy donors (TCRdb year 2017). Regarding the research as a whole: An earlier analysis of 587 of the donors reported 276 Gb of sequence data and 117 million unique TCR beta sequences obtained from about 179 million T cells. An early release that covered more than 550 HLA-typed donors contained approximately 290 gigabases of sequencing data and around 85 million unique TCR sequences. Of the approximately 400 genotyped donors, roughly 76% were placed in the genetic ancestry cluster associated with self-reported Caucasian donors. The study aimed to test whether cataloging public T cell receptors could reveal signatures of past pathogen exposure. The study used immunosequencing to profile the T cell repertoires of approximately 690 subjects and linked those repertoires to cytomegalovirus serostatus. Along with the roughly 670-subject first cohort, a separate validation cohort of over a hundred different subjects was used. To predict cytomegalovirus infection status, the study brought together high-throughput TCR immunosequencing, statistical association of individual TCRs with disease status, and machine learning. A later analysis re-examined previously published TCR beta repertoires from 500 to 700 donors and added high-resolution HLA genotyping to investigate patterns of TCR occurrence. The later analysis used no new phenotypic data to find candidate immune exposures, relying instead on TCR beta sequences and their occurrence across donors. In an earlier analysis of 587 of the donors, high-throughput TCR beta sequencing was used to judge whether each TCR beta V gene segment behaved as functional or pseudogenic. Donor age, sex, ethnicity and CMV serostatus were compiled alongside the repertoire data. Genome-wide SNP genotypes for about three fifths of the roughly 700 donors were used in a later genetic analysis, which treated that subset as a discovery cohort. Every repertoire in the discovery cohort had been generated on one and the same sequencing platform. HLA typing included class I and class II loci at four-digit resolution. Typing coverage differed by locus: A, B, C, DRB1 and DQB1 were typed in about 620-640 donors, DQA1 in roughly 500, DPA1 in around 610, and DPB1 in about 450. Five DR-DQ haplotypes were handled as single units for association and clustering because linkage in the cohort was strong. Among around 400 genotyped donors of the cohort, an average of about 220,000 unique TCR beta nucleotide sequences was sequenced per donor, of which about 19% were non-productive. The study at large found these results: Only TCR beta chains were sequenced in this cohort, and the absence of alpha or paired-chain data limited detectable features. A few of the identified cytomegalovirus-associated TCR beta chains were confirmed in vitro to be specific for cytomegalovirus antigens. In a later analysis, several top co-occurrence clusters were reported to appear linked to parvovirus B19, influenza, CMV and Epstein-Barr virus. In a later analysis, TCR association rates were found to vary across HLA loci, with the most associated TCRs seen for DRB1 alleles and the fewest for HLA-C alleles. A further reported finding was that TCR beta sequences accurately predicted the HLA-A and HLA-B alleles for most subjects in the first cohort. Linkage disequilibrium might explain the correlated functional status among segregating V segments, but an unknown experimental factor could not be ruled out. HLA typing was unavailable for some donors at each locus, so association tests used only the typed subset. In the study, 150 to 200 TCR beta chains were listed as associated with cytomegalovirus. A group of highly shared sequence variants was considered likely to be a technical artifact of the sequencing pipeline. Most TCR sequences were observed very rarely across donors, whereas some public TCRs were present in many individuals. Sequencing depth was assumed to be roughly uniform across donors in the presence/absence analyses, though that assumption may not hold. Specific HLA alleles were associated with 15,000 to 20,000 TCR beta sequences at a false discovery rate of 0.05 in a later analysis. The authors suggested that the approach could potentially be extended to other disease states and immunological phenotypes. Compared with the roughly 600-donor mean, donors in an Asian-associated ancestry cluster had fewer N-insertions in productive TCRs, according to a later genetic analysis. The earlier analysis of around 600 of the donors excluded approximately 15 rarely observed V segments, including chromosome 9 orphons, because counts were too low. The 87-base-pair reads could not distinguish some IMGT-functional V segments, including TRBV6-2 and TRBV6-3, so those segments were excluded. In an earlier analysis of 587 of the donors, most TCR beta V segments were observed in productive rearrangements about 90% or about 30% of the time, broadly matching IMGT annotations. In a later genetic analysis, a missense DCLRE1C variant was associated with V-gene and J-gene trimming of TCR beta chains, and the association was replicated in an independent cohort. The classifier was reported to diagnose cytomegalovirus status with high specificity and sensitivity in both the original cohort and the validation cohort. When HLA alleles, especially DR and DQ, strongly co-occurred, attributing TCR associations to individual alleles was difficult. According to a later analysis, most CMV-associated TCR beta chains appeared to be HLA-restricted, and the HLA associations seemed to be driven largely by CMV exposure. In a later analysis, HLA-associated TCR beta chains showed more clonal expansion and lower generation probabilities than non-associated chains that were equally common. The only immune exposure information available for the cohort was CMV serostatus.

The cohort was made up of approximately 670 healthy bone marrow donors. Cohort members were all nominally healthy when sampled, although unrecorded immune exposures were likely present. The donor tested CMV seropositive and was one of the 289 seropositive cohort members. Every donor gave a peripheral blood sample, and the peripheral blood mononuclear cells from that sample were used for TCR beta sequencing. The Qiagen DNeasy Blood Extraction Kit was used to extract genomic DNA from the blood cell samples. In this sample, this clone turned up many times. Its antigen remains unidentified. No much larger clone exists at a distance of one base, and base qualities are not known. V loses 2 bases of germline sequence and J loses 0 bases, and the interval between the two ends is 11 bases. Looking up the germline V gene (reference sequence) yields CDR1 SGHKS and CDR2 YYEKEE. Spanning cysteine to phenylalanine, the CDR3 consists of 15 amino acids. Kept here is only the CDR3 DNA, which spans 45 bases and is read in frame from base 1.

The library came from the immunoSEQ multiplex PCR assay. A mixture of 60 forward primers for TCR Vbeta segments and 13 reverse primers for TCR Jbeta segments was used in the multiplex PCR. Amplification of the CDR3 region of rearranged TCR beta genes was performed with a multiplex PCR assay on genomic DNA. On the Illumina HiSeq System, the amplified TCR beta libraries were sequenced as 87-base-pair reads. Per the original workflow: A later analysis tallied tens of millions of unique TCR beta chains across the 610 or so repertoires, and some 10 million of those chains were shared by two or more donors. A nearest-neighbor algorithm error-corrected the raw reads and collapsed the reads into unique sequences, merging closely related sequences to remove PCR and sequencing errors. To assign V, D and J gene segments, CDR3 sequences were aligned to IMGT reference sequences. Each retained sequence needed at least a six-nucleotide match to both a V gene segment and a J gene segment. Rearrangements were called productive when the CDR3 lacked stop codons and stayed in frame with V and J; all others were non-productive. Following IMGT convention, CDR3 was defined as the stretch from the second conserved V-encoded cysteine up to the conserved J-encoded phenylalanine. In an earlier analysis of some 550 of the donors, sequences lacking an unambiguous match to a single V gene segment were excluded. In an earlier analysis of 587 of the donors, a V segment was called functional when productive rearrangements were above 56.7%, and segregating when the standard deviation between donors exceeded 5%. A statistical classification framework was developed to diagnose cytomegalovirus status using the catalog of TCR beta chain sequences. In a later analysis, V and J genes were assigned by comparing TCR nucleotide sequences against IMGT/GENE-DB human TR gene sequences. In a later analysis, CDR3 sequences and most-parsimonious VDJ recombination scenarios were assigned using the TCRdist pipeline. In a later analysis, each TCR beta chain was defined by its CDR3 amino acid sequence together with its V-gene family, and reads without a unique V-gene family were excluded. To address suspected cross-contamination and a sequencing artifact, a later analysis removed a few hundred highly shared, low-generation-probability nucleotide sequences. In a later analysis, a clonal expansion index was calculated for each public chain from normalized within-repertoire ranks of inferred template counts. Generation probabilities in a later analysis came from a VDJ recombination model fitted to out-of-frame rearrangements, and those results were checked against IGoR. In a later analysis, hypergeometric tests were used to score TCR-TCR, TCR-HLA and TCR-CMV co-occurrence, with a repertoire-size bias correction applied to TCR pairs. To estimate false discovery rates, a later analysis permuted the HLA or CMV assignments 20 times. In a later analysis, co-occurring TCRs were grouped using DBSCAN, with TCRdist sequence similarity added in when clustering inside HLA-allele-positive subsets. Co-occurrence clustering excluded repertoires with fewer than 30,000 or more than 120,000 public chains, plus five with anomalous nucleotide sharing. Imported from immuneACCESS, the table was reduced by TCRdb to in-frame sequences with V and J called. These copies leave out some clones; in studies compared against another copy, an unresolved V gene accounts for under half, and the cause of the remainder is not known. The V and J calls and clone size come from that table; D and trimming were worked out from the DNA. Here the sample has 200,000 to 250,000 clones; 82% occur a single time. The ten largest account for more than 5% of the sample.

This clonotype originated in a woman aged 40 to 50 in good health and CMV-seropositive. This chain is built from TRBV5-5 and TRBJ1-1; tentative D gene TRBD1, with 6 bases matching. Sequenced sample: PBMCs. The CDR3 protein is CASSFNRVVNTEAFF. The sequence in DNA is TGTGCCAGCAGCTTTAACAGGGTGGTGAACACTGAAGCTTTCTTT. Here the CDR3 is joined to the reference TRBV5-5 and TRBJ1-1 genes, and the full variable domain is: DAGVTQSPTHLIKTRGQQVTLRCSPISGHKSVSWYQQVLGQGPQFIFQYYEKEERGRGNFPDRFSARQFPNYSSELNVNALLLGDSALYLCASSFNRVVNTEAFFGQGTRLTVV.